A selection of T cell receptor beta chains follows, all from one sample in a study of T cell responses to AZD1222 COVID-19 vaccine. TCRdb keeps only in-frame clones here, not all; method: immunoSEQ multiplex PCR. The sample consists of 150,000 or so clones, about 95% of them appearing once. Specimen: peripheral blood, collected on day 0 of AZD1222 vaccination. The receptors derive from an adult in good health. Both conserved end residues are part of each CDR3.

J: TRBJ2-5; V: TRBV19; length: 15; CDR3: CASSAGTGEVETQYF
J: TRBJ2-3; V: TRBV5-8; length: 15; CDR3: CASSFPAGSTDTQYF
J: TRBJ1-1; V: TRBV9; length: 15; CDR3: CASSQGRWENTEAFF
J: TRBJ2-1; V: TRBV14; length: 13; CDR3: CASSQGRINEQFF
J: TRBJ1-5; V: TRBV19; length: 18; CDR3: CASSLADRFGYSNQPQHF
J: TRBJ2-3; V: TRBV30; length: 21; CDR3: CAWSANPRRTGGIFNTDTQYF
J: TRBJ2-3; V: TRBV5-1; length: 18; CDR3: CASSLARLAGAEADTQYF
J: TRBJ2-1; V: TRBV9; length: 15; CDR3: CASSVEGGLYNEQFF
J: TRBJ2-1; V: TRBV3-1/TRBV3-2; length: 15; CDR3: CASSLAGVSNNEQFF
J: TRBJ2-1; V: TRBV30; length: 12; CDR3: CAWSRGYNEQFF
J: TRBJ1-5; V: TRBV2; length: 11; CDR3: CASSLNQPQHF